This entry concerns a single TCR beta chain. Its cognate antigen has yet to be identified. No base quality values were provided; no much bigger clone lies one nucleotide off. The sample belongs to a study of blood T cell repertoires in COVID-19 (dated by TCRdb to about 2020). General notes on the study: Samples covering the acute and convalescent phases of COVID-19 were provided by collaborators in the United States, Italy and Spain. Where HLA class I and class II types were available, the types were taken from metadata supplied by the sample provider, not from assay-based typing. Subjects who had been exposed to COVID-19, were actively infected with it, or had recovered from it provided the deeply sampled blood TCRbeta repertoires that made up the dataset. Sample metadata almost always included a de-identified subject ID, COVID-19 status, age in years and sex. The prospective study material was composed of cDNA or gDNA derived from T cells, B-cell-depleted T cells, or PBMCs. Samples came from the ongoing ImmuneRACE study (first 160 participants) plus 1,254 subjects from 6 global collaborators. The repertoires were made available in a free public database intended to serve as a resource for research on the immune response to SARS-CoV-2. Study-level results and caveats: The amount of clinical and demographic metadata varied by source and participant and was provided uncurated.

TCRbeta CDR3 regions were amplified from genomic DNA by means of the immunoSEQ Assay, a bias-controlled multiplex PCR. As for the authors' bioinformatics: Within the assay, amplification of reference gene primers was used to estimate how many nucleated cells each sample contained. To quantify the absolute abundance of each unique TCRbeta CDR3 rearrangement, sequence reads were collapsed and filtered. For each sample, productive Simpson clonality was calculated as the square root of Simpson's diversity index over productive rearrangements. In its TCRdb copy, this immuneACCESS table keeps in-frame sequences only and misses some clones. Where compared with another copy, unresolved V genes explain less than half of these, and the others have no known cause. For V, J and clone size, that table is used; D and trimming come from the DNA. A total of approximately 340,000 clones appear in this sample, approximately 89% of them only once. 0.8% to 0.9% of the sample is in the top ten clones.

In the prospective study, participants were roughly 18 to 89 years old, resided in about two dozen geographic areas of the United States, and were enrolled through a virtual design. In the prospective study, participants were assigned to cohorts based on the clinical history participants reported in a screening survey and a study questionnaire. A participant counted as exposed if, within 2 weeks of entering the study, that participant had been in contact with someone who had a PCR-confirmed or clinician-diagnosed COVID-19 case. Mobile phlebotomists in the prospective study collected whole blood, serum and a nasopharyngeal or oropharyngeal swab from every participant. Over a roughly two-month period, participants in the prospective study had the option of providing additional blood draws and questionnaires. Blood samples from the prospective study were shipped frozen or at room temperature prior to DNA extraction.

The CDR3 starts with the cysteine, ends with the phenylalanine, and has 15 residues. Only CDR3 DNA is held: 45 bases, read in frame from base 1. In the germline V gene (reference sequence), CDR1 corresponds to LNHNV and CDR2 to YYDKDF. V is reduced by 0 bases and J by 5 bases, leaving a spacing of 11 bases between them. The origin of this receptor is a woman between 35 and 50 years old who had been exposed to COVID-19. This chain is built from TRBV15 and TRBJ2-1; the D gene is possibly TRBD2, with 5 bases matching. Sequenced material: PBMCs or T cells enriched from blood (not recorded which). The nucleotide sequence reads as follows: TGTGCCACCAGCAGAGATTGGCGGGTCAACAATGAGCAGTTCTTC. The translation is CATSRDWRVNNEQFF.